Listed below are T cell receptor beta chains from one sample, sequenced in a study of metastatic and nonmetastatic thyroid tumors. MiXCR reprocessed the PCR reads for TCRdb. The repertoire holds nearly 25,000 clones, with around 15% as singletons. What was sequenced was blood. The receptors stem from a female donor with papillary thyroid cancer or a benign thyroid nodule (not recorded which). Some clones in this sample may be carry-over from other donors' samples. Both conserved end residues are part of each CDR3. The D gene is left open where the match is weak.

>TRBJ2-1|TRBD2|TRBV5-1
CASSPTGGRVNEQFF
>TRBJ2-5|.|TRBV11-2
CASSYGGQETQYF
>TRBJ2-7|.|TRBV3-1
CASSQGRSSSYEQYF
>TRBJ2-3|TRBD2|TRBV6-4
CASSDSGGSADTQYF
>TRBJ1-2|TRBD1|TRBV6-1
CASREKGQLNYGYTF
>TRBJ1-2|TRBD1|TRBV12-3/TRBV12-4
CASSPRTGAFRPGGYTF
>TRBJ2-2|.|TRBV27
CASSSPLELFF
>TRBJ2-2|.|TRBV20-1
CSAQTGLNTGELFF
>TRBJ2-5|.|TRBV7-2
CASSHSLGAGEETQYF
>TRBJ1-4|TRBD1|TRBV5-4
CASSRQGSNEKLFF
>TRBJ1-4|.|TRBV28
CASRTATEKLFF
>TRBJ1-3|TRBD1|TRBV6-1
CASRETGGGYTIYF
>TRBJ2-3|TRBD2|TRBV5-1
CASSPRLAGPTDTQYF
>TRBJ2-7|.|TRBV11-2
CASSLSSLNEQYF
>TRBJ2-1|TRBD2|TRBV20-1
CSARDPVRGGRAEQFF
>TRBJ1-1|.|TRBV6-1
CASTITQDTEAFF
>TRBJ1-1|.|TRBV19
CASSRTVMNTEAFF
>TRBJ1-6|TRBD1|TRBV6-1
CASSEGTGTNSPLHF
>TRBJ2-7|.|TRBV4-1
CASSQIQGYEQYF
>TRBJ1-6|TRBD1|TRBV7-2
CASSLQGAVDSPLHF
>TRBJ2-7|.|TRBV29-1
CSVVLADYEQYF
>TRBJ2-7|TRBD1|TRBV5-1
CASSQRDREMYF
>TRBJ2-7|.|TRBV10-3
CAISEGREYEQYF
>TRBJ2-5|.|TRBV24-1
CATSDASEETQYF
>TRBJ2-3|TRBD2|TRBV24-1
CATSDISGRSTDTQYF
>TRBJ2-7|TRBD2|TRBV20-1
CSATQTSGSHEQYF
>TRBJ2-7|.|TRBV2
CASRPDRRSGEQYF
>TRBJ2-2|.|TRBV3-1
CASSPGQCFTGELFF
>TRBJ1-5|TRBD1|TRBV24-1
CATSFPGQNQPQHF